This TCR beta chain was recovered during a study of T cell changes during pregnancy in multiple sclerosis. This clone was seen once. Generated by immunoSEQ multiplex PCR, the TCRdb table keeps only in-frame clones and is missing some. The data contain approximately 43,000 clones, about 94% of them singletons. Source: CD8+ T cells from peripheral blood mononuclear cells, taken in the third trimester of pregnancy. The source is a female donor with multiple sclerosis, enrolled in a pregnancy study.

The CDR3 nucleotides are TGTGCCAGTACTTCGACAGGGGAGGAGACCCAGTACTTC. Amino acid sequence: CASTSTGEETQYF. V usage is TRBV19 and J usage is TRBJ2-5, with 8 bases matching TRBD1. V dropped 7 bases and J dropped 5; count of bases not matched to a gene: 6. CDR1 is LNHDA and CDR2 is SQIVND in the germline V gene (reference sequence). This CDR3 is built from 13 residues. Based on the CDR3 plus reference TRBV19 and TRBJ2-5, the full variable domain is DGGITQSPKYLFRKEGQNVTLSCEQNLNHDAMYWYRQDPGQGLRLIYYSQIVNDFQKGDIAEGYSVSREKKESFPLTVTSAQKNPTAFYLCASTSTGEETQYFGPGTRLLVL.